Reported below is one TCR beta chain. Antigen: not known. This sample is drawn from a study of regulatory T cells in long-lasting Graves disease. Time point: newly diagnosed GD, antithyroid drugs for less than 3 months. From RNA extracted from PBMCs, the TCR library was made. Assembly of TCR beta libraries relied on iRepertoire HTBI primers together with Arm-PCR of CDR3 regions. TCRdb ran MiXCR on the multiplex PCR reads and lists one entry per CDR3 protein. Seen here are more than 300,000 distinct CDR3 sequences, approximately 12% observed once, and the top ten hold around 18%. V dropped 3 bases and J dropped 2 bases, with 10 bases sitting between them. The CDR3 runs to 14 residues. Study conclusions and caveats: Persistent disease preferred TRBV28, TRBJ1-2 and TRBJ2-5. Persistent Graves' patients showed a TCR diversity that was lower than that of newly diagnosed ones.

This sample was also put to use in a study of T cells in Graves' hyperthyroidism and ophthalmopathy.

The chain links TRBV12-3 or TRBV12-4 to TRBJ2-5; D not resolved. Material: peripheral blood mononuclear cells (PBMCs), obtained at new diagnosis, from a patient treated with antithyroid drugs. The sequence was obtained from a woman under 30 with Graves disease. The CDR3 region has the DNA TGTGCCAGCAGTTTTGAGACGGTGCAAGAGACCCAGTACTTC. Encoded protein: CASSFETVQETQYF.